The entry below gives a single T cell receptor beta chain sequence along with its context. There is no known antigen for this receptor. Qualities for individual bases were not recorded, and no much larger clone is one base off. This sample was included in a study of control samples from healthy donors and cancer patients (dated by TCRdb to 2020 to 2022). The CDR3, cysteine through phenylalanine, is 12 amino acids long. The retained sequence is limited to the CDR3, 36 bases, with the frame set at the first base. The trim is 6 bases for V and 4 bases for J, with a gap of 9 bases between the germline ends. The protocol used for the library was the immunoSEQ multiplex PCR assay. Imported from immuneACCESS, the table was reduced by TCRdb to in-frame sequences with V and J called. These copies leave out some clones; in studies compared against another copy, an unresolved V gene accounts for under half, and the cause of the remainder is not known. The sample includes roughly 100,000 clones, with approximately 90% observed a single time. Roughly 1.3% of the sample goes to the ten largest clones.

The receptor chain draws on TRBV12-3 or TRBV12-4 and TRBJ1-2; TRBD1 could be the D gene, as 6 bases match. This TCR came from a woman aged 50 to 60 in good health. The sequencing input was blood. The bases are TGTGCCAGCAGGCTACAGGGCTATGGCTACACCTTC. This yields the protein CASRLQGYGYTF.